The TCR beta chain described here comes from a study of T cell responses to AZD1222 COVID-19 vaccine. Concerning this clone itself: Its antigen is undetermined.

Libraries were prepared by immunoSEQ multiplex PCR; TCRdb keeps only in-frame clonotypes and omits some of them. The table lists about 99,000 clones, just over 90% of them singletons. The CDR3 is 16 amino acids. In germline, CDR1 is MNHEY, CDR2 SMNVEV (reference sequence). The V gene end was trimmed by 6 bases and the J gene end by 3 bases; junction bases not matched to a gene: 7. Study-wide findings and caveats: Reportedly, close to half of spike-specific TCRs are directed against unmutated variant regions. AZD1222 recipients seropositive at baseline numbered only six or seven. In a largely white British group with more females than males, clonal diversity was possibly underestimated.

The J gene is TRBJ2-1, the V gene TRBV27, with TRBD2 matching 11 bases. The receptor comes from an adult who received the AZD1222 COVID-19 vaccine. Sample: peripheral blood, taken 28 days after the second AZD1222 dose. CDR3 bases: TGTGCCAGCAGCCTCGCAGGGACTAGCGGCTACAATGAGCAGTTCTTC. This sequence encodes CASSLAGTSGYNEQFF.